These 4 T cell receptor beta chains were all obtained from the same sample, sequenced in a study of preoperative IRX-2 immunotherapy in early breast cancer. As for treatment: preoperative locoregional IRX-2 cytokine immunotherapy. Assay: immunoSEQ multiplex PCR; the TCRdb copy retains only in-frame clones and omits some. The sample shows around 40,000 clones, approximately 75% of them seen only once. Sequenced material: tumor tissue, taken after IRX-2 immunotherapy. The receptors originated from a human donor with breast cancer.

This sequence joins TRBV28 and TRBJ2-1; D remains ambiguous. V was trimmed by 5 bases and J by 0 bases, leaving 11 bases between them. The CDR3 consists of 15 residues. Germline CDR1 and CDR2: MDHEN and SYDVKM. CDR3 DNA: TGTGCCAGCAGTAGAACACCCAGCTCCTACAATGAGCAGTTCTTC. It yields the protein CASSRTPSSYNEQFF.

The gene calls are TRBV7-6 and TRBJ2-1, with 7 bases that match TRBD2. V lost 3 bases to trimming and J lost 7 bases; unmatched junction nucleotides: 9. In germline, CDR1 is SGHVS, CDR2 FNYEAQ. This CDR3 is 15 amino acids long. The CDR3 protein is CASSLLGGVVNEQFF. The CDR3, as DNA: TGTGCCAGCAGCTTGTTGGGGGGGGTCGTAAATGAGCAGTTCTTC.

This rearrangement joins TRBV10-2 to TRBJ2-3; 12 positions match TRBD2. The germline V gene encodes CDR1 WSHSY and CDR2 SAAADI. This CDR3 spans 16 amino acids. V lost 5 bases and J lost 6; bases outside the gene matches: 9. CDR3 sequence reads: CASSPRTSGMGDTQYF. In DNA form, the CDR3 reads TGCGCCAGCAGTCCTAGGACTAGCGGGATGGGGGATACGCAGTATTTT.

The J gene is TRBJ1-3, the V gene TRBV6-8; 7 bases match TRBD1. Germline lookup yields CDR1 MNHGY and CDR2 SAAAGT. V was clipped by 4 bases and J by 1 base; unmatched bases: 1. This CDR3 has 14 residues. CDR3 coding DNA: TGTGCCAGCAGTTCGACAGGGTCTGGAAACACCATATATTTT. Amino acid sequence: CASSSTGSGNTIYF.